These 8 T cell receptor beta chains share one sample of origin, sequenced in a study of T cell responses to AZD1222 COVID-19 vaccine. TCRdb's copy holds only in-frame clones and misses some; the assay was immunoSEQ multiplex PCR. In the table there are 70,000 to 80,000 clones, around 86% of which are singletons. Source: peripheral blood, taken on day 0 of AZD1222 vaccination. The receptors derive from an adult in good health.

The chain couples TRBV6-5 to TRBJ1-2, with TRBD1 matching over 8 bases. The CDR3 sequence is 12 residues long. The germline V gene has CDR1 MNHEY and CDR2 SVGAGI. J lost 8 bases, V lost 5 bases, and 4 bases had no gene match. CDR3 bases: TGTGCCAGCAGTATGACAGGGGACGGCTACACCTTC. Its protein product is CASSMTGDGYTF.

The chain links TRBV30 to TRBJ1-1, with D uncertain. Germline V CDR1 and CDR2: GTSNPN, SVGIG (reference sequence). Trimming removed 2 bases from V and 5 bases from J, with 12 bases in between. CDR3 size: 13 residues. The chain's CDR3 is CAWSSNKRTEAFF. CDR3 sequence (DNA): TGTGCCTGGAGTAGCAACAAGAGAACTGAAGCTTTCTTT.

This rearrangement joins TRBV7-9 to TRBJ2-7; 10 nucleotides agree with TRBD1. The CDR3 has 14 residues. V lost 1 base, J lost 6 bases, and 3 bases stayed unmatched. Germline values: CDR1 SEHNR, CDR2 FQNEAQ (reference sequence). CDR3 protein: CASSLEDRGAEQYF. Written as DNA, the CDR3 is TGTGCCAGCAGCTTAGAGGACAGGGGGGCCGAGCAGTACTTC.

CDR3 bases: TGTGCCAGCAGCCAAGATAATGGCAGGTATGGCTACACCTTC. It encodes CASSQDNGRYGYTF. V is TRBV3-1 (or the pseudogene TRBV3-2) and J is TRBJ1-2, with D unclear. This CDR3 comprises 14 residues. Germline loops: CDR1 LGHDT, CDR2 YNNKEL (reference sequence). V shed 0 bases and J shed 5 bases, with 10 bases lying between them.

The CDR3, as DNA: TGTGCCAGCAGCCAAAAGGGCATTAATGAGCAGTTCTTC. Amino acid sequence: CASSQKGINEQFF. V is TRBV3-1 (or the pseudogene TRBV3-2) and J is TRBJ2-1, with D unclear. Germline V gene sequence: CDR1 LGHDT, CDR2 YNNKEL (reference sequence). V dropped 2 bases and J dropped 7 bases, with 9 bases sitting between them. The CDR3 length is 13 residues.

This chain uses TRBV10-3 with TRBJ2-2, with D possibly matching TRBD2 (6 bases). Germline values: CDR1 ENHRY, CDR2 SYGVKD. This CDR3 comprises 14 residues. Trimming removed 8 bases at V and 1 base at J, with 11 bases between. This chain's CDR3 is CAIYQAGNTGELFF. The CDR3 DNA sequence: TGTGCCATCTATCAAGCGGGGAACACCGGGGAGCTGTTTTTT.

The gene calls are TRBV28 and TRBJ1-1, with D possibly being TRBD1 (6 bases). With 2 bases removed from V and 0 bases from J, the gap between germline ends came to 10 bases. CDR3 size: 15 residues. Per the germline V gene, CDR1 is MDHEN and CDR2 is SYDVKM. CDR3: CASSLAGGLNTEAFF. CDR3 nucleotide sequence: TGTGCCAGCAGTTTAGCGGGGGGCCTGAACACTGAAGCTTTCTTT. Full variable domain (outside the CDR3, taken from reference TRBV28 and TRBJ1-1): DVKVTQSSRYLVKRTGEKVFLECVQDMDHENMFWYRQDPGLGLRLIYFSYDVKMKEKGDIPEGYSVSREKKERFSLILESASTNQTSMYLCASSLAGGLNTEAFFGQGTRLTVV.

This rearrangement joins TRBV28 to TRBJ2-7, with D perhaps TRBD1 (6 bases). The CDR3 spans 11 residues. From germline, CDR1 is MDHEN and CDR2 SYDVKM. CDR3 region: CATGWGYEQYF. DNA for the CDR3: TGTGCGACAGGTTGGGGATACGAGCAGTACTTC.